These 9 T cell receptor beta chains were sequenced from one sample in a study of glioma-infiltrating T cells after dendritic cell vaccination. The method was immunoSEQ multiplex PCR; TCRdb's version includes in-frame clones alone and lacks a portion of them. The sample gives roughly 50,000 clones, about 88% of which show up once; around 5% is in the top ten. Stated time point: after dendritic cell vaccination, including at tumor progression/relapse. The starting material was blood, obtained after dendritic cell vaccination. The source of these receptors is a human donor with glioblastoma.

The J gene is TRBJ2-5, the V gene TRBV9, with a weak D call TRBD2 (6 bases). CDR1 is SGDLS, CDR2 YYNGEE, per germline. The CDR3 runs to 13 residues. V dropped 3 bases and J dropped 4 bases, with 10 bases sitting between them. The CDR3 sequence is CASSAGGRETQYF. For the CDR3, the DNA is TGTGCCAGCAGCGCCGGGGGTCGAGAGACCCAGTACTTC.

This clone appeared a few times. V usage is TRBV7-9 and J usage is TRBJ2-7; 8 bases agree with TRBD1. Germline trimming cut 4 bases from V and 2 bases from J; bases unmatched to any gene: 4. The length of the CDR3 is 14 residues. The V gene's germline CDR1 is SEHNR and CDR2 FQNEAQ (reference sequence). CDR3 sequence: CASSSQGDAYEQYF. The CDR3 nucleotides are TGTGCCAGCAGCTCACAGGGGGATGCCTACGAGCAGTACTTC.

The chain uses TRBV5-1 and TRBJ1-4; a possible D gene is TRBD1 (5 bases). The CDR3 covers 15 residues. From germline, CDR1 is SGHRS and CDR2 YFSETQ. V was shortened by 0 bases and J by 2 bases, with 8 bases between the two germline ends. This chain's CDR3 is CASSLAPGTNEKLFF. The DNA of the CDR3 is TGCGCCAGCAGCTTGGCCCCAGGGACTAATGAAAAACTGTTTTTT.

The rearrangement joins TRBV30 to TRBJ2-5; 9 bases line up with TRBD1. CDR1 and CDR2 from the germline V gene are GTSNPN and SVGIG (reference sequence). V shed 3 bases and J 5 bases; nucleotides not matched to a gene: 19. The CDR3 runs 18 residues. The CDR3 here is CAWSRDRELGRGRETQYF. The CDR3 nucleotides read TGTGCCTGGAGCCGGGACAGGGAATTGGGACGGGGAAGGGAGACCCAGTACTTC.

The CDR3 spells CASSIAPSSAGAQYF. Written as DNA, the CDR3 is TGTGCCAGTAGTATAGCCCCGTCCAGTGCGGGGGCCCAGTACTTC. The chain is built from TRBV19 and TRBJ2-5; TRBD2 aligns across 7 bases. The CDR3 is made up of 15 amino acids. With V trimmed by 1 base and J by 9 bases, 11 bases remained unmatched. Germline V gene sequence: CDR1 LNHDA, CDR2 SQIVND (reference sequence).

The J gene is TRBJ1-5, the V gene TRBV15; TRBD1 matches 8 bases. This CDR3 contains 19 residues. V lost 5 bases to trimming and J lost 2 bases; unmatched junction nucleotides: 17. Per germline, CDR1 LNHNV and CDR2 YYDKDF (reference sequence). The CDR3 region is CATSGGQGSLVFGNQPQHF. The CDR3 region has the DNA TGTGCCACCAGCGGTGGACAGGGCAGTCTGGTTTTTGGCAATCAGCCCCAGCATTTT. Full variable domain (remainder filled in from reference TRBV15 and TRBJ1-5): DAMVIQNPRYQVTQFGKPVTLSCSQTLNHNVMYWYQQKSSQAPKLLFHYYDKDFNNEADTPDNFQSRRPNTSFCFLDIRSPGLGDTAMYLCATSGGQGSLVFGNQPQHFGDGTRLSIL.

The chain employs TRBV19 and TRBJ1-2, with D possibly being TRBD1 (6 bases). Per the germline V gene, CDR1 is LNHDA and CDR2 is SQIVND (reference sequence). CDR3 length: 16 residues. V gave up 1 base and J gave up 0 bases, with 12 bases separating them. The CDR3 here is CASSIVGQLANYGYTF. The DNA for the CDR3 is TGTGCCAGTAGTATAGTCGGACAGTTAGCTAACTATGGCTACACCTTC.

The CDR3 is CASSSVNGIYGYTF. CDR3 nucleotides: TGTGCCAGTAGTTCTGTAAACGGGATCTATGGCTACACCTTC. The chain carries TRBV19 and TRBJ1-2; D unresolved. Between the trimmed V and J ends, which lost 5 bases and 4 bases, there was a span of 14 bases. The CDR3 is 14 amino acids. CDR1 and CDR2 (germline): LNHDA, SQIVND (reference sequence).

V and J are TRBV28 and TRBJ1-1; TRBD1 aligns across 11 bases. The CDR3 is 13 amino acids. CDR1 is MDHEN, CDR2 SYDVKM, per germline. J was trimmed by 10 bases and V by 9 bases; bases with no gene match: 10. CDR3 DNA: TGTGCCAGTGGGACAGGGGGATCCTCGGGAGCTTTCTTT. This encodes CASGTGGSSGAFF.